This TCR beta chain was found in a study of T cell responses to AZD1222 COVID-19 vaccine. TCRdb's table, derived via immunoSEQ multiplex PCR, lists solely in-frame clones and lacks some. The repertoire holds about 96,000 clones, 90% to 95% seen once, with 5.2% in the top ten. This CDR3 spans 13 amino acids. V was pared by 3 bases and J by 5 bases, with 10 bases between. The receptor comes from an adult in good health. The chain has TRBV12-3 or TRBV12-4 and TRBJ1-1; D possibly corresponds to TRBD1 (6 bases). Sample: peripheral blood, taken on day 0 of MenACWY control vaccination. DNA of the CDR3: TGTGCCAGCAGTTTTAACAGGGCGACTGAAGCTTTCTTT. It translates to CASSFNRATEAFF.